The rows below give T cell receptor beta chains drawn from one sample of a study of cytomegalovirus exposure and HLA in healthy donors. The data were produced by immunoSEQ multiplex PCR, yet TCRdb's version contains in-frame clones alone and is incomplete. The sample yields some 150,000 clones, approximately 86% seen once. The source material was PBMCs. These receptors were collected from a man younger than 35 in good health and CMV-seropositive. CDR3s include the opening cysteine and the closing phenylalanine or tryptophan. The D gene is left open where the match is weak. Clone size, where shown, is once, few, many, or a class for clones that have expanded.

v_gene	abundance	d_gene	j_gene	CDR3aa	CDR3nt
TRBV28	NA	TRBD1	TRBJ1-2	CASSPGTGGPDYGYTF	TGTGCCAGCAGTCCTGGGACAGGGGGCCCCGACTATGGCTACACCTTC
TRBV30	NA	TRBD2	TRBJ2-7	CAWDPGTRYEQYF	TGTGCCTGGGACCCCGGGACTAGATACGAGCAGTACTTC
TRBV7-9	once	TRBD1	TRBJ2-1	CASTIGTGKYNEQFF	TGTGCCAGCACCATAGGGACAGGGAAATACAATGAGCAGTTCTTC
TRBV14	many	TRBD1	TRBJ1-3	CASSQGAYRGNTIYF	TGTGCCAGCAGCCAAGGGGCCTACAGGGGCAACACCATATATTTT
TRBV10-3	NA	TRBD1	TRBJ2-7	CAISGTGGYEQYF	TGTGCCATCAGCGGGACAGGGGGTTACGAGCAGTACTTC
TRBV4-1	NA	TRBD2	TRBJ2-5	CASSQRIAGGQETQYF	TGCGCCAGCAGCCAACGGATAGCGGGGGGGCAAGAGACCCAGTACTTC
TRBV6-1	NA	NA	TRBJ1-6	CASKDQGTGNSPLHF	TGTGCCAGCAAAGACCAGGGAACTGGAAATTCACCCCTCCACTTT
TRBV6-5	NA	NA	TRBJ1-1	CASIRNQGLNTEAFF	TGTGCCAGCATAAGGAACCAGGGTTTGAACACTGAAGCTTTCTTT
TRBV19	NA	NA	TRBJ1-4	CASSITTGPDEKLFF	TGTGCCAGTAGTATTACTACAGGACCCGATGAAAAACTGTTTTTT
TRBV9	medium-sized	TRBD1	TRBJ2-2	CASSVAGQGAGELFF	TGTGCCAGCAGCGTAGCGGGACAGGGGGCCGGGGAGCTGTTTTTT
TRBV5-1	few	NA	TRBJ2-7	CASSLRVFGALYEQYF	TGCGCCAGCAGCTTGAGAGTTTTCGGAGCCCTATACGAGCAGTACTTC
TRBV2	NA	NA	TRBJ1-1	CASNGLEAFF	TGTGCCAGCAACGGGTTGGAAGCTTTCTTT
TRBV5-4	NA	NA	TRBJ2-5	CASSLDYSAGETQYF	TGTGCCAGCAGCTTGGATTACTCGGCAGGGGAGACCCAGTACTTC
TRBV7-9	NA	TRBD2	TRBJ2-7	CASSLRRGRGDYEQYF	TGTGCCAGCAGCCTCCGGCGGGGACGGGGGGATTACGAGCAGTACTTC
TRBV2	NA	NA	TRBJ2-1	CASSDPRNEQFF	TGTGCCAGCTCTGACCCGCGGAATGAGCAGTTCTTC
TRBV5-6	NA	NA	TRBJ1-6	CASSADRQSSYNSPLHF	TGTGCCAGCAGCGCCGACAGACAGAGCTCCTATAATTCACCCCTCCACTTT
TRBV5-6	NA	NA	TRBJ1-2	CASSAGYYGYTF	TGTGCCTCATCCGCGGGGTACTATGGCTACACCTTC
TRBV7-3	once	TRBD2	TRBJ2-3	CASSLSRGGRVDTQYF	TGTGCCAGCAGCTTAAGTCGGGGGGGCCGGGTAGATACGCAGTATTTT
TRBV5-1	NA	TRBD1	TRBJ2-7	CASSSPRTGLHEQYF	TGCGCCAGCAGCTCCCCCCGGACAGGACTCCACGAGCAGTACTTC
TRBV2	NA	NA	TRBJ2-7	CASTGDFYEQYF	TGTGCCAGTACAGGGGACTTCTACGAGCAGTACTTC
TRBV5-4	NA	TRBD2	TRBJ2-7	CASSFKGLAGEEQYF	TGTGCCAGCAGCTTCAAAGGACTAGCAGGGGAAGAGCAGTACTTC
TRBV7-3	NA	TRBD1	TRBJ2-7	CASSTRDRYSYEQYF	TGTGCCAGCAGCACCCGGGACAGATACTCCTACGAGCAGTACTTC
TRBV11-2	few	NA	TRBJ1-2	CASTLAGNYGYTF	TGTGCCAGCACCCTGGCAGGGAACTATGGCTACACCTTC
TRBV6-6	NA	NA	TRBJ2-7	CASSRVKRSSYEQYF	TGTGCCAGCAGCCGGGTGAAGCGGAGCTCCTACGAGCAGTACTTC
TRBV5-1	once	NA	TRBJ2-1	CASSSSRPGFDYNEQFF	TGCGCCAGCAGCTCCAGTAGACCAGGGTTCGACTACAATGAGCAGTTCTTC
TRBV5-1	NA	TRBD1	TRBJ1-2	CASSGGTGTLGYTF	TGCGCCAGCAGCGGAGGGACAGGGACACTTGGCTACACCTTC
TRBV4-3	NA	NA	TRBJ2-5	CASSHPGGGETQYF	TGCGCCAGCAGCCATCCCGGTGGGGGGGAGACCCAGTACTTC
TRBV19	few	NA	TRBJ1-1	CASSMAVHEAFF	TGTGCCAGTAGTATGGCAGTTCATGAAGCTTTCTTT